What follows are 25 T cell receptor beta chains derived from one specimen sequenced in a study of OX40 agonist ivuxolimab in advanced cancers. TCRdb's copy holds only in-frame clones and misses some; the assay was immunoSEQ multiplex PCR. The repertoire holds about 73,000 clones, with 80% to 95% as singletons. Sequencing used CD4+ or CD8+ T cells sorted from blood, obtained in a trial of the OX40 agonist ivuxolimab. Receptors were obtained from an adult with an advanced solid tumor such as melanoma, head and neck, liver or kidney cancer.

The rearrangement joins TRBV19 to TRBJ2-1; 9 bases are a match to TRBD2. This CDR3 comprises 17 residues. From germline, CDR1 is LNHDA and CDR2 SQIVND (reference sequence). The V and J ends lost 3 bases and 7 bases, in that order; junction bases with no gene match: 13. CDR3 in amino acids: CASSIQNSGRIRNEQFF. CDR3 nucleotide sequence: TGTGCCAGTAGTATCCAAAATAGCGGGAGAATAAGGAATGAGCAGTTCTTC. The full variable domain, completed using reference TRBV19 and TRBJ2-1, is DGGITQSPKYLFRKEGQNVTLSCEQNLNHDAMYWYRQDPGQGLRLIYYSQIVNDFQKGDIAEGYSVSREKKESFPLTVTSAQKNPTAFYLCASSIQNSGRIRNEQFFGPGTRLTVL.

The chain couples TRBV5-1 to TRBJ2-7; possible D gene TRBD1, 6 bases. Per germline, CDR1 SGHRS and CDR2 YFSETQ. The CDR3 covers 15 residues. Trimming left V 2 bases short and J 2 bases short, with 14 bases between. The CDR3 spells CASSFPTGPTYEQYF. Here the CDR3 DNA reads TGCGCCAGCAGCTTCCCAACAGGGCCAACCTACGAGCAGTACTTC.

The CDR3 protein is CASSFSGTSNQPQHF. The CDR3 DNA follows: TGTGCCAGCAGCTTTTCTGGGACTAGCAATCAGCCCCAGCATTTT. V usage is TRBV5-5 and J usage is TRBJ1-5; D is possibly TRBD1 (5 bases). Germline V lookup: CDR1 SGHKS, CDR2 YYEKEE (reference sequence). The CDR3 consists of 15 residues. V was shortened by 2 bases and J by 0 bases, with 9 bases between the two germline ends.

CDR3 loop: CASSLPGTSGNNEQFF. The CDR3 DNA reads TGTGCCAGCAGCTTACCCGGGACTAGCGGAAACAATGAGCAGTTCTTC. V is TRBV7-9 and J is TRBJ2-1; 11 bases line up with TRBD2. Germline values: CDR1 SEHNR, CDR2 FQNEAQ (reference sequence). This CDR3 has 16 residues. Trimming took 2 bases from V and 5 from J; bases not matched to a gene: 5.

The CDR3 sequence is CASSYPRGYQETQYF. The CDR3 bases are TGTGCCAGCAGTTATCCCCGGGGTTACCAAGAGACCCAGTACTTC. The gene calls are TRBV6-5 and TRBJ2-5, with D tentatively TRBD2 (5 bases). Germline CDR1 MNHEY, CDR2 SVGAGI. The CDR3 loop spans 15 amino acids. The V end was cut by 3 bases, the J end by 0 bases, with 11 bases between.

CDR3 loop: CASSYSEGRTGELFF. The CDR3 nucleotides read TGTGCCAGCAGTTACTCGGAGGGACGCACCGGGGAGCTGTTTTTT. The J gene is TRBJ2-2, the V gene TRBV6-5; D is possibly TRBD2 (6 bases). V was cut by 0 bases and J by 4 bases, with 9 bases left in between. The germline CDR1 and CDR2 sequences are MNHEY and SVGAGI. This CDR3 comprises 15 residues.

The CDR3 is CASSQVFTRQGGSSYEQYF. CDR3 sequence (DNA): TGTGCCAGCAGCCAAGTTTTTACGCGGCAAGGCGGGAGTTCCTACGAGCAGTACTTC. The V and J genes are TRBV14 and TRBJ2-7; 7 positions agree with TRBD2. Germline CDR1 and CDR2: SGHDN and FVKESK. The CDR3 runs to 19 residues. With 1 base clipped from V and 1 base from J, the junction kept 16 bases outside the gene matches.

The CDR3: CASSSQGNEQYF. The CDR3, as DNA: TGTGCCAGCTCATCACAGGGAAACGAGCAGTACTTC. The chain carries TRBV18 and TRBJ2-7, with a weak D call TRBD1 (6 bases). Germline V lookup: CDR1 KGHSH, CDR2 LQKENI. The CDR3 totals 12 residues. Trimming left V 5 bases short and J 5 bases short, with 10 bases between.

This clone was detected only a few times. The chain employs TRBV19 and TRBJ1-3, with D unresolved. This CDR3 is 16 amino acids long. V was cut by 5 bases and J by 0 bases, with 14 bases left in between. Germline V lookup: CDR1 LNHDA, CDR2 SQIVND (reference sequence). The CDR3, as DNA: TGTGCCAGTAGTGTCAGGCCTACGAGCTCTGGAAACACCATATATTTT. Translation: CASSVRPTSSGNTIYF.

This clone has only one observation. The genes are TRBV6-5 and TRBJ2-3, with TRBD1 matching over 9 bases. After removal of 2 bases from V and 5 bases from J, the junction contained 5 bases not matched to a gene. Germline lookup yields CDR1 MNHEY and CDR2 SVGAGI. The CDR3 covers 15 residues. The chain's CDR3 is CASSYATGGKDTQYF. DNA of the CDR3: TGTGCCAGCAGTTACGCGACAGGGGGGAAAGATACGCAGTATTTT.

The chain recombines TRBV6-5 with TRBJ1-1; 7 bases line up with TRBD1. Germline CDR1 and CDR2: MNHEY and SVGAGI. V dropped 7 bases and J dropped 1; count of bases not matched to a gene: 3. The CDR3 has 13 amino acids. The CDR3 DNA is TGTGCCAGCACCGGGACAGCGAACACTGAAGCTTTCTTT. Its translation is CASTGTANTEAFF.

CDR3 nucleotides: TGTGCCAGCAGCGTAGCTGGGGAGCATGGCTACACCTTC. Its protein is CASSVAGEHGYTF. The chain has TRBV9 and TRBJ1-2; D is unresolved. The CDR3 extends over 13 amino acids. Between the trimmed V and J ends, which lost 0 bases and 6 bases, there was a span of 9 bases. In germline, CDR1 is SGDLS, CDR2 YYNGEE. The variable domain in full, completed from reference TRBV9 and TRBJ1-2, reads DSGVTQTPKHLITATGQRVTLRCSPRSGDLSVYWYQQSLDQGLQFLIQYYNGEERAKGNILERFSAQQFPDLHSELNLSSLELGDSALYFCASSVAGEHGYTFGSGTRLTVV.

This chain uses TRBV6-6 with TRBJ2-7; maybe TRBD2 (6 bases). The V end was cut by 2 bases, the J end by 4 bases, with 15 bases between. Per germline, CDR1 MNHNY and CDR2 SVGAGI (reference sequence). The CDR3 totals 15 residues. The CDR3 reads CASSYTEGLGYEQYF. As DNA, the CDR3 is TGTGCCAGCAGTTACACGGAGGGGCTGGGATACGAGCAGTACTTC.

J is TRBJ2-6 and V is TRBV2, with no clear D. The CDR3 length is 15 residues. Between the trimmed V and J ends, which lost 6 bases and 0 bases, there was a span of 9 bases. Germline CDR1 reads SNHLY; CDR2 reads FYNNEI. CDR3 sequence reads: CASSPTSSGANVLTF. The CDR3, as DNA: TGTGCCAGCAGCCCTACATCCTCTGGGGCCAACGTCCTGACTTTC.

The gene calls are TRBV30 and TRBJ1-5, with D possibly being TRBD1 (6 bases). V dropped 4 bases and J dropped 5 bases, with 18 bases sitting between them. The V gene's germline CDR1 is GTSNPN and CDR2 SVGIG (reference sequence). CDR3 length: 15 residues. The DNA of the CDR3 is TGTGCCTGGAAAGAGCCGAGGGGGGCCCATCAGCCCCAGCATTTT. This encodes CAWKEPRGAHQPQHF.

This clone appeared a single time. The gene calls are TRBV6-5 and TRBJ2-1; weak D call: TRBD2 (6 bases). V shed 4 bases and J shed 1 base, with 8 bases lying between them. Germline values: CDR1 MNHEY, CDR2 SVGAGI. This CDR3 has 14 residues. Written as DNA, the CDR3 is TGTGCCAGCAGTTTCGGGAGTTCCTACAATGAGCAGTTCTTC. Translation: CASSFGSSYNEQFF.

The genes are TRBV6-5 and TRBJ2-1, with D uncertain. The CDR3 contains 11 residues. V gave up 4 bases and J gave up 5 bases, with 3 bases separating them. Germline assignment: CDR1 MNHEY and CDR2 SVGAGI. CDR3 bases: TGTGCCAGCAGTTCCAACAATGAGCAGTTCTTC. Translating it yields CASSSNNEQFF.

The chain is built from TRBV7-2 and TRBJ1-3; 9 nucleotides line up with TRBD1. V lost 3 bases, J lost 3 bases, and 3 bases stayed unmatched. The CDR3 has 15 amino acids. Germline CDR1 and CDR2: SGHTA and FQGNSA. The CDR3 is CASSFWTGVGNTIYF. DNA for the CDR3: TGTGCCAGCAGCTTTTGGACAGGGGTTGGAAACACCATATATTTT.

The genes are TRBV21-1 and TRBJ1-5; TRBD1 reflects the table's D call only, with no check against the DNA. TRBV21-1 is labeled a pseudogene. The CDR3 loop spans 14 amino acids. This CDR3 is CASITGVGNQPQHF. In DNA form, the CDR3 reads TGTGCCAGCATTACAGGGGTCGGAAATCAGCCCCAGCATTTT.

The V and J genes are TRBV11-3 and TRBJ2-1; tentatively, D is TRBD1 (6 bases). The CDR3 consists of 18 residues. V lost 5 bases and J 2 bases, leaving 22 bases between the germline ends. In germline, CDR1 is SGHNT, CDR2 YENEEA. The CDR3 loop is CASSPKPTGIRAYNEQFF. CDR3 sequence (DNA): TGTGCCAGCAGCCCCAAACCCACAGGGATACGGGCCTACAATGAGCAGTTCTTC.

The genes are TRBV7-8 and TRBJ1-5, with TRBD1 matching 8 bases. CDR3 length equals 15 residues. V was clipped by 4 bases and J by 7 bases; unmatched bases: 9. Per germline, CDR1 SGHVS and CDR2 FQNEAQ. The CDR3 nucleotides are TGTGCCAGCAGCTCCGGACAGGGATCGGGGCAGCCCCAGCATTTT. The encoded protein is CASSSGQGSGQPQHF.

The J gene is TRBJ2-7, the V gene TRBV29-1, with 7 bases matching TRBD2. The J segment lost 2 bases and the V segment lost 4 bases, leaving 8 bases of the junction unmatched. The CDR3 consists of 14 residues. Germline CDR1 and CDR2: SQVTM and ANQGSEA. DNA for the CDR3: TGCAGCGTTGCTCGGGCTAGCGGAACCTACGAGCAGTACTTC. Residues: CSVARASGTYEQYF.

This sequence joins TRBV19 and TRBJ1-5; 9 bases line up with TRBD1. Germline V gene sequence: CDR1 LNHDA, CDR2 SQIVND (reference sequence). This CDR3 is 14 amino acids long. J gave up 6 bases and V 4 bases, and 4 bases lay outside the gene matches. This CDR3 is CASSNRDRAQPQHF. As DNA, the CDR3 is TGTGCCAGTAGTAACCGGGACAGGGCTCAGCCCCAGCATTTT.

V is TRBV6-6 and J is TRBJ1-3; no clear D gene. CDR1 and CDR2 from the germline V gene are MNHNY and SVGAGI (reference sequence). The V gene lost 2 bases and the J gene lost 0 bases, with 8 bases spanning the gap. CDR3 length equals 15 residues. CDR3 in DNA: TGTGCCAGCAGTTACCCCAGGAACTCTGGAAACACCATATATTTT. It codes for CASSYPRNSGNTIYF.

The sample holds one count of this clone. The CDR3 DNA follows: TGCGCCAGCAGCCAAGATCTAGTCGACAGCTATGGCTACACCTTC. This gives the protein CASSQDLVDSYGYTF. The chain couples TRBV4-3 to TRBJ1-2; a possible D gene is TRBD1 (5 bases). V shed 0 bases and J shed 4 bases, with 12 bases lying between them. The CDR3 runs to 15 residues. Looked up from germline, CDR1 is LGHNA and CDR2 is YSLEER.